The sequence of this T cell receptor (beta chain) was determined in a study of identical twins. The study's findings and limits: Fewer insertions marked abundant cord blood beta clonotypes; young adult naive trended weakly, memory not at all.

Germline lookup yields CDR1 SNHLY and CDR2 FYNNEI. V lost 3 bases to trimming and J lost 9 bases, with 21 bases between them. This CDR3 contains 16 residues. Donors were all healthy Caucasians. A universal primer binding site was introduced by template switching. The final cDNA contained unique molecular identifiers. Each CDR3 protein gets one entry after TCRdb re-called the 5' RACE reads with MiXCR. The table records some 320,000 distinct CDR3 sequences, more than 9% of them present only once. This clonotype has a handful of counts. Its antigen is currently unknown. These data were likewise used in another study, on yellow fever vaccine responses in identical twins. That work states: Twins showed a vaccine T cell response that reportedly seemed partly convergent, partly personalized.

The TCR was taken from a woman aged 18-29 years in good health. The chain couples TRBV2 to TRBJ2-1; TRBD2 might be the D (5 bases). The sequenced sample was CD8+ T cells sorted from blood. CDR3 DNA sequence: TGTGCCAGCAGTGACCCGGTTAGCGACGGGGTAGGTGAGCAGTTCTTC. This translates into CASSDPVSDGVGEQFF.